Following are 14 T cell receptor beta chains from one sample sequenced in a study of cytomegalovirus exposure and HLA in healthy donors. PCR amplification relied on 60 Vbeta primers (plus 13 Jbeta primers). Profiling relied on immunoSEQ multiplex PCR, and the TCRdb table lists in-frame clones only, not all of them. The sample includes 150,000 to 200,000 clones, around 80% of them seen just once. Sequencing was performed on PBMCs. These receptors came from a woman between 45 and 60 years old in good health and CMV-seropositive.

On this clone: This same CDR3 is encoded by further DNA sequences in the sample. The V call is TRBV9, the J call TRBJ1-2; D is perhaps TRBD1 (5 bases). Trimming removed 2 bases from V and 1 base from J, with 6 bases in between. The germline V gene has CDR1 SGDLS and CDR2 YYNGEE. This CDR3 spans 13 amino acids. CDR3 amino acids: CASSVGGNYGYTF. The CDR3 DNA is TGTGCCAGCAGCGTGGGGGGTAACTATGGCTACACCTTC.

The V gene is TRBV19, the J gene TRBJ1-5, with 8 bases aligning to TRBD1. V lost 5 bases to trimming and J lost 5 bases; unmatched junction nucleotides: 8. The germline gives CDR1 LNHDA, CDR2 SQIVND (reference sequence). The CDR3 extends over 15 amino acids. Here the CDR3 DNA reads TGTGCCAGTAGTTACGGACAGGGCCTTCATCAGCCCCAGCATTTT. Translated, it gives CASSYGQGLHQPQHF.

In its sample, this clone was seen once. The chain links TRBV19 to TRBJ1-1, with D perhaps matching TRBD1 (5 bases). Germline loops: CDR1 LNHDA, CDR2 SQIVND (reference sequence). V shed 5 bases and J shed 2 bases, with 15 bases lying between them. The CDR3 has 15 residues. DNA of the CDR3: TGTGCCAGTAGTTTGTGGGGGGGGACCAACACTGAAGCTTTCTTT. Its protein is CASSLWGGTNTEAFF.

This clone was seen only a few times. The rearrangement links TRBV6-7 to TRBJ2-7; no definite D call. TRBV6-7 is given ORF status, its function remaining uncertain. There are 13 residues in the CDR3. The germline V and J ends were trimmed by 0 bases and 6 bases, with 9 bases remaining between them. The CDR3 DNA sequence: TGTGCCAGCAGTTACTCGAGAGAGTGCGAGCAGTACTTC. Protein: CASSYSRECEQYF.

The chain carries TRBV19 and TRBJ2-3; D remains unclear. Germline V gives CDR1 LNHDA, CDR2 SQIVND (reference sequence). The CDR3 extends over 14 amino acids. The V end was cut by 0 bases, the J end by 0 bases, with 4 bases between. CDR3 nucleotide sequence: TGTGCCAGTAGTATAGACCTCAGCACAGATACGCAGTATTTT. Its protein is CASSIDLSTDTQYF.

The V gene is TRBV5-1, the J gene TRBJ1-2; 7 positions agree with TRBD1. This CDR3 is 15 amino acids long. V lost 5 bases to trimming and J lost 2 bases; unmatched junction nucleotides: 9. The germline gives CDR1 SGHRS, CDR2 YFSETQ. This chain's CDR3 is CASRQQGNENYGYTF. The CDR3 DNA is TGCGCCAGCAGGCAACAGGGGAATGAGAACTATGGCTACACCTTC. Variable domain in full (rest from reference TRBV5-1 and TRBJ1-2): KAGVTQTPRYLIKTRGQQVTLSCSPISGHRSVSWYQQTPGQGLQFLFEYFSETQRNKGNFPGRFSGRQFSNSRSEMNVSTLELGDSALYLCASRQQGNENYGYTFGSGTRLTVV.

This clone has more than one count but fewer than ten. This sequence joins TRBV9 and TRBJ2-3, with TRBD2 identical over 13 bases. Germline V gives CDR1 SGDLS, CDR2 YYNGEE. The CDR3 consists of 18 residues. Trimming at V came to 0 bases and at J to 3 bases, leaving 7 bases not matched to a gene. The CDR3 reads CASSVEDGLAGETDTQYF. DNA for the CDR3: TGTGCCAGCAGCGTAGAGGATGGACTAGCGGGGGAAACAGATACGCAGTATTTT.

This clone was recorded once. V usage is TRBV6-1 and J usage is TRBJ2-5; 10 bases map to TRBD1. Per germline, CDR1 MNHNS and CDR2 SASEGT. The CDR3 totals 15 residues. Losses at the gene ends were 4 bases for V and 0 bases for J; bases not matched to a gene: 2. The CDR3 DNA sequence: TGTGCCAGCAGTGGGACAGGGGGGTACCAAGAGACCCAGTACTTC. This sequence encodes CASSGTGGYQETQYF.

The rearrangement uses TRBV9 and TRBJ1-1; D gene ambiguous. Germline V gene data show CDR1 as SGDLS and CDR2 as YYNGEE. The CDR3 has 13 residues. Deletions cut 9 bases from V and 0 bases from J, with 12 bases between. The DNA for the CDR3 is TGTGCCACTTCTAAGGACTTGAACACTGAAGCTTTCTTT. Translating gives CATSKDLNTEAFF.

This clone has more than one count but fewer than ten. V is TRBV5-1 and J is TRBJ2-3, with 9 bases identical to TRBD2. CDR3 length: 16 residues. Germline V CDR1 and CDR2: SGHRS, YFSETQ. J gave up 3 bases and V 0 bases, and 5 bases lay outside the gene matches. CDR3 amino acids: CASSLARAGGTDTQYF. The CDR3, as DNA: TGCGCCAGCAGCTTGGCCCGGGCGGGGGGGACAGATACGCAGTATTTT.

V gene TRBV6-8 combines with J gene TRBJ2-1, with D perhaps TRBD1 (6 bases). Deletions cut 4 bases from V and 5 bases from J, with 18 bases between. The CDR3 is made up of 16 amino acids. CDR1 is MNHGY, CDR2 SAAAGT, per germline. The chain's CDR3 is CASSWGLARGDNEQFF. CDR3 coding DNA: TGTGCCAGCAGTTGGGGGCTGGCCCGCGGAGACAATGAGCAGTTCTTC.

The CDR3 here is CSARAEETQYF. As DNA, the CDR3 is TGCAGTGCTAGAGCGGAAGAGACCCAGTACTTC. The V call is TRBV20-1, the J call TRBJ2-5; D not resolved. V was clipped by 1 base and J by 3 bases, with 3 bases between them. The CDR3 consists of 11 residues. Germline V gives CDR1 DFQATT, CDR2 SNEGSKA (reference sequence).

V and J are TRBV5-1 and TRBJ1-1; D is possibly TRBD1 (6 bases). The CDR3 loop spans 12 amino acids. The V gene's germline CDR1 is SGHRS and CDR2 YFSETQ. With 3 bases removed from V and 8 bases from J, the gap between germline ends came to 11 bases. In DNA, the CDR3 is TGCGCCAGCAGCTACAACAGGGTGGAAGCTTTCTTT. Translating it yields CASSYNRVEAFF. The full variable domain, in which reference TRBV5-1 and TRBJ1-1 provide the parts outside the CDR3, is KAGVTQTPRYLIKTRGQQVTLSCSPISGHRSVSWYQQTPGQGLQFLFEYFSETQRNKGNFPGRFSGRQFSNSRSEMNVSTLELGDSALYLCASSYNRVEAFFGQGTRLTVV.

The chain employs TRBV4-1 and TRBJ2-7, with 11 bases identical to TRBD2. V was pared by 6 bases and J by 6 bases, with 10 bases of the junction left unmatched. Germline V lookup: CDR1 MGHRA, CDR2 YSYEKL. This CDR3 comprises 15 residues. DNA for the CDR3: TGCGCCAGCAGAGTCGATAGCGGGGGGGTTCGCGAGCAGTACTTC. It yields the protein CASRVDSGGVREQYF.